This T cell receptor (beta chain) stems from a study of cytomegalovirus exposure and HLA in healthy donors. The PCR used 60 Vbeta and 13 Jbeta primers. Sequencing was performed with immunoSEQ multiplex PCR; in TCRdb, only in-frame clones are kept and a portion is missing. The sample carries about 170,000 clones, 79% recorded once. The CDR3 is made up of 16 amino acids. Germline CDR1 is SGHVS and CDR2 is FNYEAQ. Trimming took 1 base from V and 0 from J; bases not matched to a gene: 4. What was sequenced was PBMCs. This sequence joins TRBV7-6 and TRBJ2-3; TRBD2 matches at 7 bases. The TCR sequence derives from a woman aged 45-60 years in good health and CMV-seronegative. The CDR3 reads CASSLVGGFSTDTQYF. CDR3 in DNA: TGTGCCAGCAGCTTAGTCGGGGGGTTTAGCACAGATACGCAGTATTTT.